In its sample, the clone carrying this TCR beta chain was seen once. Study processing details: Reference gene primer amplification gave nucleated cell count estimates. Here immunoSEQ multiplex PCR was the method, and the copy in TCRdb shows in-frame clones only, minus some. V and J calls and clone size are as listed in that table; D and trimming were resolved from the DNA. This sample carries 87,000 or so clones, about 87% of them seen once, and the ten largest clones take less than 6.5%. The data were taken from a study of blood T cell repertoires in COVID-19. For the study at large: Samples came from the United States, Italy and Spain, spanning acute and convalescent COVID-19. The analysed material was cDNA or gDNA that came from T cells, B-cell-depleted T cells, or PBMCs.

The sample comprised peripheral blood. The receptor was derived from a man aged 40-50 years with acute or convalescent COVID-19.

The CDR3 bases are TGTGCCAGCTCGGCGACTAGCGGGAGAGCCTACGAGCAGTACTTC. Amino acid sequence: CASSATSGRAYEQYF. This rearrangement joins TRBV18 to TRBJ2-7; 12 bases agree with TRBD2. The germline gives CDR1 KGHSH, CDR2 LQKENI. With 6 bases clipped from V and 2 bases from J, the junction kept 5 bases outside the gene matches. The CDR3 sequence is 15 residues long.